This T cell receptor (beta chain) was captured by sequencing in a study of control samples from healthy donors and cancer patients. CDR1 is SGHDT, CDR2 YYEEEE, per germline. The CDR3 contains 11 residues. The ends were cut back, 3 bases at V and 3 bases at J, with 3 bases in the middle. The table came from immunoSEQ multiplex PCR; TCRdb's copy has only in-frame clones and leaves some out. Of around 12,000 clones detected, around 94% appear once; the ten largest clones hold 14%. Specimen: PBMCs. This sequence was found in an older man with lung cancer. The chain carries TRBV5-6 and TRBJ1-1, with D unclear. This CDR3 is CASSSYTEAFF. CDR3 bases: TGTGCCAGCAGCTCTTACACTGAAGCTTTCTTT.